The 4 T cell receptor beta chains below were found in one sample sequenced in a study of identical twins. TCRdb analysed the 5' RACE reads with MiXCR anew, one entry per CDR3 protein. The profile shows over 200,000 distinct CDR3 sequences, about 10% of them singletons. The sample comprised memory T cells sorted from blood. The receptors originated from a man aged 50 to 60 in good health.

This clonotype was observed many times. The rearrangement links TRBV3-1 to TRBJ2-1; no definite D call. The CDR3 contains 18 residues. V was pared by 3 bases and J by 0 bases, with 18 bases between. Per the germline V gene, CDR1 is LGHDT and CDR2 is YNNKEL (reference sequence). The DNA for the CDR3 is TGTGCCAGCAGCCATCGGAGTGGGCAGCTGAGCTCCTACAATGAGCAGTTCTTC. Translation: CASSHRSGQLSSYNEQFF.

This clonotype was seen many times. The V gene is TRBV5-1, the J gene TRBJ1-1; D possibly corresponds to TRBD1 (6 bases). The CDR3 spans 14 residues. V shed 4 bases and J shed 1 base, with 11 bases lying between them. CDR1 SGHRS and CDR2 YFSETQ come from the germline V gene. The CDR3 DNA sequence: TGCGCCAGCAGCACACAGGGCGCGAACACTGAAGCTTTCTTT. It codes for CASSTQGANTEAFF.

This clonotype has only a few counts. The J gene is TRBJ2-3, the V gene TRBV5-5, with a possible D match to TRBD2 (7 bases). Per the germline V gene, CDR1 is SGHKS and CDR2 is YYEKEE (reference sequence). The CDR3 consists of 16 residues. V was shortened by 4 bases and J by 4 bases, with 19 bases between the two germline ends. The CDR3 sequence: CASSLGGGLGSDTQYF. CDR3 DNA sequence: TGTGCCAGCAGCCTGGGAGGGGGTTTAGGTTCAGATACGCAGTATTTT.

Only a few counts were recorded for this clonotype. The genes are TRBV28 and TRBJ2-7; D may correspond to TRBD1 or TRBD2 (7 bases each). Germline V lookup: CDR1 MDHEN, CDR2 SYDVKM. The CDR3 covers 15 residues. Trimming removed 7 bases at V and 7 bases at J, with 23 bases between. Here the CDR3 DNA reads TGTGCCAGCAAAAGGGGGGGGACAGTGACGGGGGAGCAGTACTTC. As protein: CASKRGGTVTGEQYF. Full variable domain (rest looked up from reference TRBV28 and TRBJ2-7): DVKVTQSSRYLVKRTGEKVFLECVQDMDHENMFWYRQDPGLGLRLIYFSYDVKMKEKGDIPEGYSVSREKKERFSLILESASTNQTSMYLCASKRGGTVTGEQYFGPGTRLTVT.